The T cell receptor (beta chain) described here comes from a study of blood T cell repertoires in COVID-19. Profiling relied on immunoSEQ multiplex PCR, and the TCRdb table lists in-frame clones only, not all of them. The sample consists of about 150,000 clones, around 85% of them appearing once. Germline values: CDR1 DFQATT, CDR2 SNEGSKA (reference sequence). This CDR3 is 15 amino acids long. V was cut by 3 bases and J by 1 base, with 16 bases left in between. This clonotype was sampled from a man aged 55-75 years with COVID-19, enrolled during active disease. The sample comprised peripheral blood. V gene TRBV20-1 combines with J gene TRBJ2-7, with D tentatively TRBD2 (5 bases). CDR3 DNA: TGCAGTGCTAGTTTCGCACGCCCGGGGTCCTACGAGCAGTACTTC. Protein sequence: CSASFARPGSYEQYF.